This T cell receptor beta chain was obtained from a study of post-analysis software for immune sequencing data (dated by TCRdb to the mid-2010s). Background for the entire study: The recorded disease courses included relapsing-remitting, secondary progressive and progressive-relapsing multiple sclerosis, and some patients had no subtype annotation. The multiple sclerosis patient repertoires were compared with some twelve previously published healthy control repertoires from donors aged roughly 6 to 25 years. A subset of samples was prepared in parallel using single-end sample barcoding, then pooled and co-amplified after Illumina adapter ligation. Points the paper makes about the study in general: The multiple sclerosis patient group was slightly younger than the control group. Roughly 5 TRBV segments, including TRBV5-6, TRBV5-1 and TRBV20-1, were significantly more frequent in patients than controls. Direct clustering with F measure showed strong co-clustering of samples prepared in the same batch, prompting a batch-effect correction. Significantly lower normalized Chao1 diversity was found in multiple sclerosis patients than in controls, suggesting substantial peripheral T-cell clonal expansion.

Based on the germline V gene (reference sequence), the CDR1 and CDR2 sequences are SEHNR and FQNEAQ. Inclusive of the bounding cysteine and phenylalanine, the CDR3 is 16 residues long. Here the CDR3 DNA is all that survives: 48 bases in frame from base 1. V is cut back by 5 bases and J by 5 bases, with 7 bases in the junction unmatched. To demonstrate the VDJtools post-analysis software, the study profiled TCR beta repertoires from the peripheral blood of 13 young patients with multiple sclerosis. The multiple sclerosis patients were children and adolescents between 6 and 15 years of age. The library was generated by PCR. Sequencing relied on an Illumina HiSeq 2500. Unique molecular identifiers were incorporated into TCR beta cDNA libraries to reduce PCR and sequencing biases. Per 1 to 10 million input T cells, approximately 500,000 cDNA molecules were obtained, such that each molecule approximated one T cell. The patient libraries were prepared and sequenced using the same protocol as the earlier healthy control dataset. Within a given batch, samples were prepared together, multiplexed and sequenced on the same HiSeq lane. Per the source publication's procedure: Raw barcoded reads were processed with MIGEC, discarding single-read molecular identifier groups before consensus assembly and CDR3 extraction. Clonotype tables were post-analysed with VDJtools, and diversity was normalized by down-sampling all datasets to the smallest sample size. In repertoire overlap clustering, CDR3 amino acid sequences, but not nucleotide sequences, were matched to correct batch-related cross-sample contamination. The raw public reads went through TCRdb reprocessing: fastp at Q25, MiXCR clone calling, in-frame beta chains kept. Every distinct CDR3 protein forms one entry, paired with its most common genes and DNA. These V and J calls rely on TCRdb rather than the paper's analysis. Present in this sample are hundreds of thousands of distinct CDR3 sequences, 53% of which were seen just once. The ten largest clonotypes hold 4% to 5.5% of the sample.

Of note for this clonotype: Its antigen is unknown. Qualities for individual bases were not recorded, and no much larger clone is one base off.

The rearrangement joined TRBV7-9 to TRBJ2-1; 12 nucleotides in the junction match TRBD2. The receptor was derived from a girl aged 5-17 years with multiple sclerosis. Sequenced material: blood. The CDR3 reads CASSLTSGRSHNEQFF. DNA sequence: TGTGCCAGCAGCCTGACTAGCGGGAGAAGCCACAATGAGCAGTTCTTC.